This TCR beta chain comes out of a study of T cell changes during pregnancy in multiple sclerosis. Germline values: CDR1 LNHDA, CDR2 SQIVND (reference sequence). Losses at the gene ends were 3 bases for V and 5 bases for J; bases not matched to a gene: 12. This CDR3 region has 17 residues. The table came from immunoSEQ multiplex PCR; TCRdb's copy has only in-frame clones and leaves some out. Here the sample spans roughly 100,000 clones, 90% to 95% being singletons. The sample here was peripheral blood, taken after pregnancy. The V and J genes are TRBV19 and TRBJ2-5, with 10 bases fitting TRBD2. The origin of this receptor is a female donor in good health, enrolled as a control in a pregnancy study. The CDR3 sequence is CASSMGLATGGYETQYF. As DNA, the CDR3 is TGTGCCAGTAGTATGGGACTAGCGACGGGAGGGTACGAGACCCAGTACTTC.